These 5 T cell receptor beta chains were sequenced from one sample in a study of cytomegalovirus exposure and HLA in healthy donors. Primers included in the PCR were 60 Vbeta and 13 Jbeta primers. The method was immunoSEQ multiplex PCR; TCRdb's version includes in-frame clones alone and lacks a portion of them. The data show more than 130,000 clones, with just under 85% seen just once and around 4.1% held by the top ten. The material sequenced was PBMCs. Receptor source: a man in his forties or fifties in good health and CMV-seropositive.

The chain recombines TRBV7-9 with TRBJ2-2; D unresolved. Trimming stripped 7 bases from V and 6 bases from J, with 9 bases between. The germline CDR1 and CDR2 sequences are SEHNR and FQNEAQ (reference sequence). There are 12 residues in the CDR3. CDR3 in DNA: TGTGCCAGCACCCCCCCAGCCGGGGAGCTGTTTTTT. Protein sequence: CASTPPAGELFF.

J is TRBJ1-1 and V is TRBV5-1, with D tentatively TRBD1 (6 bases). V lost 6 bases and J 2 bases, leaving 17 bases between the germline ends. Germline CDR1 and CDR2: SGHRS and YFSETQ. The CDR3 spans 15 residues. The CDR3 coding sequence is TGCGCCAGCAACGATCCTAGGGGGAGTAACACTGAAGCTTTCTTT. It encodes CASNDPRGSNTEAFF.

The chain employs TRBV19 and TRBJ1-6; possible D gene TRBD1, 5 bases. Germline assignment: CDR1 LNHDA and CDR2 SQIVND (reference sequence). This CDR3 contains 13 residues. The germline V and J ends were trimmed by 3 bases and 10 bases, with 10 bases remaining between them. The CDR3, as DNA: TGTGCCAGTAGTATTTGGGGCGGATCACCCCTCCACTTT. Translating gives CASSIWGGSPLHF.

This chain joins TRBV5-4 and TRBJ2-7; D is ambiguous. V was pared by 5 bases and J by 4 bases, with 16 bases between. Germline values: CDR1 SGHNT, CDR2 YYREEE (reference sequence). The CDR3 loop spans 14 amino acids. CDR3 region: CASSSTGTLYEQYF. In DNA form, the CDR3 reads TGTGCCAGCAGTTCAACTGGTACCCTTTACGAGCAGTACTTC. Full variable domain (rest looked up from reference TRBV5-4 and TRBJ2-7): ETGVTQSPTHLIKTRGQQVTLRCSSQSGHNTVSWYQQALGQGPQFIFQYYREEENGRGNFPPRFSGLQFPNYSSELNVNALELDDSALYLCASSSTGTLYEQYFGPGTRLTVT.

This clone was observed once. The chain has TRBV10-3 and TRBJ1-4; the match to TRBD1 covers 9 bases. V was pared by 11 bases and J by 4 bases, with 11 bases of the junction left unmatched. Germline values: CDR1 ENHRY, CDR2 SYGVKD. CDR3 length equals 15 residues. The CDR3 DNA reads as TGTGCCGCTAACTCCGGGACAGGGCTTAATGAAAAACTGTTTTTT. Its protein product is CAANSGTGLNEKLFF.